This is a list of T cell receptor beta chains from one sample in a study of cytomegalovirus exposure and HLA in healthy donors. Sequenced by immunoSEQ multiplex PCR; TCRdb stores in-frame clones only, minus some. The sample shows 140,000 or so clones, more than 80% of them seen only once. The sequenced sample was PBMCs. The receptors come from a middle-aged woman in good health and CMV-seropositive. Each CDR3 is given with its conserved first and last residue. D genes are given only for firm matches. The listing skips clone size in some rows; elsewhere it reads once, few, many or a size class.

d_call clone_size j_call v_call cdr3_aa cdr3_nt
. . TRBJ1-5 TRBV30 CAWSGAGNQPQHF TGTGCCTGGAGTGGCGCAGGAAATCAGCCCCAGCATTTT
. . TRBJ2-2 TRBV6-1 CASSAMDTNTGELFF TGTGCCAGCAGTGCTATGGACACGAACACCGGGGAGCTGTTTTTT
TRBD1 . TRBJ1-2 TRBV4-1 CASSQDISQGVGYTF TGCGCCAGCAGCCAAGATATATCGCAGGGGGTAGGCTACACCTTC
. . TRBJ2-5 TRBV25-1 CASSEFVGGARETQYF TGTGCCAGCAGTGAATTTGTGGGGGGGGCACGTGAGACCCAGTACTTC
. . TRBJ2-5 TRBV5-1 CASRAGAQETQYF TGCGCCAGCAGGGCGGGGGCCCAAGAGACCCAGTACTTC
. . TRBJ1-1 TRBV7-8 CASSLTRQGGTEAFF TGTGCCAGCAGCTTAACCAGGCAGGGAGGGACTGAAGCTTTCTTT
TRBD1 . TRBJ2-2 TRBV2 CASSIGTGPTGELFF TGTGCCAGCAGTATCGGGACAGGCCCCACCGGGGAGCTGTTTTTT
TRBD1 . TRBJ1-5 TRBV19 CASMGQFNQPQHF TGTGCCAGTATGGGACAGTTCAATCAGCCCCAGCATTTT
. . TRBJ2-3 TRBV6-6 CASSYSRDTQYF TGTGCCAGCAGTTACTCGAGGGATACGCAGTATTTT
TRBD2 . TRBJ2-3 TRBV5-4 CASRGGADTQYF TGTGCCAGCAGGGGAGGGGCAGATACGCAGTATTTT
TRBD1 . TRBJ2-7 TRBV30 CAWSAGQGAGEQYF TGTGCCTGGAGTGCCGGACAGGGGGCAGGCGAGCAGTACTTC
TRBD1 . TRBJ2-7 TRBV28 CASRDRGPPSYEQYF TGTGCCAGCAGGGACAGGGGGCCTCCCTCCTACGAGCAGTACTTC
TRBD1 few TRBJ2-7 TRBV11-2 CASSLLTGDHEQYF TGTGCCAGCAGCTTACTGACAGGGGACCACGAGCAGTACTTC
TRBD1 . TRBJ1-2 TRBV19 CASSISLIGQGANYGYTF TGTGCCAGTAGTATAAGCCTGATTGGACAGGGGGCGAACTATGGCTACACCTTC
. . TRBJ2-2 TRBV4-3 CASSQVGSEDRRGTGELFF TGCGCCAGCAGCCAAGTCGGGTCCGAAGACAGGCGGGGGACCGGGGAGCTGTTTTTT
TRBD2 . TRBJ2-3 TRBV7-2 CASSPLPGGVTDTQYF TGCGCCAGCAGCCCCCTCCCGGGGGGGGTCACAGATACGCAGTATTTT
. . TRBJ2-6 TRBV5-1 CASSLAVSSGANVLTF TGCGCCAGCAGCTTGGCCGTCAGCTCTGGGGCCAACGTCCTGACTTTC